The 14 T cell receptor beta chains listed next were all sequenced from one sample in a study of blood T cell repertoires in COVID-19. Clones were sequenced by immunoSEQ multiplex PCR, and TCRdb holds only the in-frame ones, with some missing. This sample has 200,000 to 250,000 clones, with 80% to 85% found just once. Input material: peripheral blood. Receptors originate from a woman older than 75 with COVID-19, enrolled during active disease.

The rearrangement uses TRBV10-3 and TRBJ2-2; the match to TRBD2 covers 14 bases. J gave up 8 bases and V 10 bases, and 9 bases lay outside the gene matches. The length of the CDR3 is 15 residues. Germline CDR1 ENHRY, CDR2 SYGVKD. This chain's CDR3 is CATSLGTSGGGELFF. CDR3 nucleotide sequence: TGTGCCACCTCGCTTGGGACTAGCGGGGGTGGGGAGCTGTTTTTT.

The chain couples TRBV2 to TRBJ2-2, with 9 bases aligning to TRBD1. This CDR3 is built from 16 residues. The ends lost 2 bases at V and 6 bases at J; junction bases unmatched: 7. CDR1 is SNHLY, CDR2 FYNNEI, per germline. CDR3 sequence: CASSEPGDRVAGELFF. The CDR3, as DNA: TGTGCCAGCAGTGAACCGGGGGACAGGGTCGCCGGGGAGCTGTTTTTT. Based on the CDR3 plus reference TRBV2 and TRBJ2-2, the full variable domain is EPEVTQTPSHQVTQMGQEVILRCVPISNHLYFYWYRQILGQKVEFLVSFYNNEISEKSEIFDDQFSVERPDGSNFTLKIRSTKLEDSAMYFCASSEPGDRVAGELFFGEGSRLTVL.

The chain is built from TRBV3-1 (or the pseudogene TRBV3-2) and TRBJ2-5, with a weak D call TRBD1 (6 bases). CDR1 LGHDT and CDR2 YNNKEL come from the germline V gene (reference sequence). The V and J ends lost 5 bases and 3 bases respectively, with 10 bases between them. This CDR3 is 13 amino acids long. CDR3 DNA: TGTGCCAGCAGCTCCAGGACAGAAGAGACCCAGTACTTC. This codes for CASSSRTEETQYF.

The V gene is TRBV9, the J gene TRBJ1-1, with D perhaps matching TRBD1 (5 bases). This CDR3 contains 14 residues. CDR1 and CDR2 from the germline V gene are SGDLS and YYNGEE. Trimming took off 0 bases at V and 1 base at J, with 7 bases between the two ends. This CDR3 is CASSVGGENTEAFF. The CDR3, as DNA: TGTGCCAGCAGCGTAGGGGGGGAGAACACTGAAGCTTTCTTT.

Written as DNA, the CDR3 is TGTGCCAGCAGTTCCAGGGAAATTGGTGAAGCTTTCTTT. It is translated as CASSSREIGEAFF. The chain carries TRBV27 and TRBJ1-1; D is perhaps TRBD1 (5 bases). Trimming left V 4 bases short and J 7 bases short, with 13 bases between. The length of the CDR3 is 13 residues. In germline, CDR1 is MNHEY, CDR2 SMNVEV (reference sequence).

The chain uses TRBV21-1 and TRBJ1-6; the tabulated D call, TRBD1, remains unverified against the DNA. TRBV21-1 is assigned pseudogene status. The CDR3 length is 16 residues. The CDR3 region is CASIRGKGTGNSPLHF. In DNA, the CDR3 is TGTGCCAGCATCCGAGGGAAAGGGACAGGGAATTCACCCCTCCACTTT.

The rearrangement uses TRBV25-1 and TRBJ2-5; possible D gene TRBD2, 5 bases. The CDR3 contains 11 residues. Trimming shortened V by 9 bases and J by 5 bases, and 10 bases separated the two germline ends. CDR1 is MGHDK, CDR2 SYGVNS, per germline. CDR3 DNA sequence: TGTGCCAGTAGGGAGTGGGAGACCCAGTACTTC. Translation: CASREWETQYF.

The chain joins TRBV20-1 to TRBJ2-3; 7 bases are shared with TRBD2. There are 15 residues in the CDR3. Germline lookup yields CDR1 DFQATT and CDR2 SNEGSKA (reference sequence). V was pared by 3 bases and J by 0 bases, with 6 bases of the junction left unmatched. As DNA, the CDR3 is TGCAGTGCTAGTGGGAGGGCGGGGAGCACAGATACGCAGTATTTT. This translates into CSASGRAGSTDTQYF.

This clone showed up just once. The chain has TRBV7-2 and TRBJ2-1; D is perhaps TRBD1 (6 bases). The germline V and J ends were trimmed by 5 bases and 10 bases, with 18 bases remaining between them. Germline CDR1 reads SGHTA; CDR2 reads FQGNSA. The CDR3 covers 14 residues. This chain's CDR3 is CASSHGDRPKEQFF. The CDR3 bases are TGTGCCAGCAGCCATGGTGACAGGCCCAAGGAGCAGTTCTTC.

This clone was observed a single time. The chain recombines TRBV7-2 with TRBJ1-2, with D hard to call. The germline V gene has CDR1 SGHTA and CDR2 FQGNSA. V was cut by 5 bases and J by 2 bases, with 12 bases left in between. The CDR3 is 14 amino acids. CDR3 sequence (DNA): TGTGCCAGCAGCGGCGGGGAACAAAACTATGGCTACACCTTC. Protein: CASSGGEQNYGYTF.

This clone was recorded a few times. CDR3 residues: CASSLGQGRNYGYTF. DNA for the CDR3: TGTGCCAGCAGCTTAGGACAGGGGCGTAACTATGGCTACACCTTC. This chain connects TRBV7-2 to TRBJ1-2; 8 bases are a match to TRBD1. The CDR3 length is 15 residues. V lost 1 base to trimming and J lost 1 base; unmatched junction nucleotides: 2. Germline CDR1 is SGHTA and CDR2 is FQGNSA.

The chain uses TRBV9 and TRBJ2-1; TRBD1 is a possible D gene (6 bases). Trimming stripped 0 bases from V and 4 bases from J, with 11 bases between. The CDR3 spans 15 residues. Germline CDR1 is SGDLS and CDR2 is YYNGEE. The CDR3 DNA reads TGTGCCAGCAGCGTAGGGACAGTAATTTACAATGAGCAGTTCTTC. Translated, it gives CASSVGTVIYNEQFF.

DNA of the CDR3: TGCGCCAGCAGCCAAGAGGTCCTGGGACTCACAGATACGCAGTATTTT. It encodes CASSQEVLGLTDTQYF. The rearrangement links TRBV4-1 to TRBJ2-3; D possibly corresponds to TRBD2 (6 bases). V dropped 0 bases and J dropped 2 bases, with 12 bases sitting between them. CDR3 length: 16 amino acids. The germline V gene encodes CDR1 MGHRA and CDR2 YSYEKL.

This clone was found once. The chain links TRBV7-2 to TRBJ2-5; a weak D match, TRBD1 (5 bases). Per germline, CDR1 SGHTA and CDR2 FQGNSA. Trimming took off 5 bases at V and 5 bases at J, with 9 bases between the two ends. CDR3 length: 12 residues. DNA of the CDR3: TGTGCCAGCAGCGGGGCTTTTGAGACCCAGTACTTC. Its translation: CASSGAFETQYF.